Listed below are T cell receptor beta chains from one sample, sequenced in a study of blood T cell repertoires in COVID-19. The repertoire was sequenced with immunoSEQ multiplex PCR; TCRdb's copy has only in-frame clones and lacks some. The data contain more than 85,000 clones, around 83% of them singletons. The sample taken for sequencing was peripheral blood. The receptors were sampled from a man between 60 and 75 years old with acute or convalescent COVID-19. Each CDR3 is given with its conserved first and last residue. The D gene is left open where the match is weak. The size entry is marked missing in some rows and otherwise reads once, few, many or a size class.

V: TRBV10-3; D: TRBD1; size: -; J: TRBJ1-5; CDR3: CAISDRWTGRNNQPQHF; DNA: TGTGCCATCAGTGACCGATGGACAGGGCGGAACAATCAGCCCCAGCATTTT
V: TRBV28; D: -; size: few; J: TRBJ1-1; CDR3: CASSSKVTWNTEAFF; DNA: TGTGCCAGCAGTTCCAAAGTCACATGGAACACTGAAGCTTTCTTT
V: TRBV14; D: TRBD1; size: -; J: TRBJ1-2; CDR3: CASSPRGYLTNYGYTF; DNA: TGTGCCAGCAGCCCCAGGGGGTATCTTACTAACTATGGCTACACCTTC
V: TRBV6-5; D: TRBD1; size: -; J: TRBJ1-6; CDR3: CASRKEGQGAIPLHF; DNA: TGTGCCAGCAGGAAGGAAGGACAGGGGGCGATTCCCCTCCACTTT
V: TRBV6-9; D: TRBD1; size: -; J: TRBJ2-2; CDR3: CASTQQGPGELFF; DNA: TGTGCCAGCACCCAACAGGGGCCCGGGGAGCTGTTTTTT
V: TRBV2; D: -; size: -; J: TRBJ2-1; CDR3: CASSDWVQRYNEQFF; DNA: TGTGCCAGCAGTGACTGGGTACAGCGGTACAATGAGCAGTTCTTC
V: TRBV12-3/TRBV12-4; D: -; size: -; J: TRBJ2-3; CDR3: CASSPRVADTQYF; DNA: TGTGCCAGCAGCCCCCGAGTTGCAGATACGCAGTATTTT
V: TRBV9; D: -; size: -; J: TRBJ2-3; CDR3: CASSVAPAASTDTQYF; DNA: TGTGCCAGCAGCGTAGCTCCAGCGGCTAGCACAGATACGCAGTATTTT
V: TRBV6-5; D: -; size: -; J: TRBJ1-6; CDR3: CASRALQGSSPLHF; DNA: TGTGCCAGCAGAGCGTTACAGGGAAGTTCACCCCTCCACTTT
V: TRBV7-2; D: -; size: once; J: TRBJ2-5; CDR3: CASSFKETQYF; DNA: TGTGCCAGCAGCTTCAAAGAGACTCAGTACTTC
V: TRBV28; D: -; size: -; J: TRBJ1-2; CDR3: CASRHDNHKITGTYGYTF; DNA: TGTGCCAGCAGGCACGACAACCACAAAATAACAGGGACCTATGGCTACACCTTC
V: TRBV7-3; D: TRBD1; size: -; J: TRBJ1-2; CDR3: CASSPGQGFYGYTF; DNA: TGTGCCAGCAGCCCGGGACAGGGTTTCTATGGCTACACCTTC
V: TRBV6-5; D: -; size: -; J: TRBJ1-2; CDR3: CATRGEGTGFSYTF; DNA: TGTGCCACTAGAGGGGAGGGAACCGGATTTAGCTACACCTTC
V: TRBV11-1; D: TRBD1; size: -; J: TRBJ2-7; CDR3: CASSLAPGQGDYEQYF; DNA: TGTGCCAGCAGCTTGGCCCCGGGACAGGGGGATTACGAGCAGTACTTC
V: TRBV9; D: TRBD2; size: -; J: TRBJ2-3; CDR3: CASSSQGGGATDTQYF; DNA: TGTGCCAGCAGCTCGCAGGGCGGGGGGGCCACAGATACGCAGTATTTT
V: TRBV21-1; D: -; size: -; J: TRBJ1-4; CDR3: CASSSGDRATNEKLFF; DNA: TGTGCCAGCAGCTCTGGGGACAGGGCAACTAATGAAAAACTGTTTTTT
V: TRBV5-4; D: TRBD1; size: -; J: TRBJ1-3; CDR3: CASSMDRVAGNTIYF; DNA: TGTGCCAGCAGCATGGACAGGGTGGCTGGAAACACCATATATTTT
V: TRBV27; D: -; size: few; J: TRBJ2-1; CDR3: CASSEPGQWDEQFF; DNA: TGTGCCAGCAGTGAACCGGGACAATGGGATGAGCAGTTCTTC
V: TRBV30; D: -; size: -; J: TRBJ2-7; CDR3: CAWSAQGREQYF; DNA: TGTGCCTGGAGTGCCCAGGGGCGAGAGCAGTACTTC
V: TRBV5-8; D: TRBD1; size: -; J: TRBJ2-3; CDR3: CASSPRDSSTDTQYF; DNA: TGTGCCAGCAGCCCTCGGGACAGCAGCACAGATACGCAGTATTTT
V: TRBV7-9; D: TRBD2; size: -; J: TRBJ2-1; CDR3: CASSSPSNKAGSINNEQFF; DNA: TGTGCCAGCAGCTCACCCTCCAATAAAGCGGGGTCCATAAACAATGAGCAGTTCTTC
V: TRBV27; D: -; size: once; J: TRBJ1-6; CDR3: CASRNTGYNSPLHF; DNA: TGTGCCAGCAGGAACACAGGATATAATTCACCCCTCCACTTT
V: TRBV30; D: -; size: -; J: TRBJ1-6; CDR3: CGCRWGGWGGNSPLHF; DNA: TGTGGCTGCAGATGGGGCGGGTGGGGAGGTAATTCACCCCTCCACTTT
V: TRBV19; D: -; size: -; J: TRBJ2-1; CDR3: CASSKGTRVVTYNEQFF; DNA: TGTGCCAGTAGTAAGGGTACTAGGGTGGTAACCTACAATGAGCAGTTCTTC
V: TRBV2; D: TRBD1; size: -; J: TRBJ1-2; CDR3: CASITNPDRKTANYGYTF; DNA: TGTGCCAGCATCACAAATCCGGACAGGAAGACTGCTAACTATGGCTACACCTTC
V: TRBV4-2; D: -; size: -; J: TRBJ1-2; CDR3: CASSQDPDSSSYGYTF; DNA: TGTGCCAGCAGCCAAGATCCTGACAGTTCCTCCTATGGCTACACCTTC
V: TRBV2; D: TRBD1; size: once; J: TRBJ2-3; CDR3: CASRGQGVEDTQYF; DNA: TGTGCCAGCAGAGGGCAGGGGGTCGAGGATACGCAGTATTTT
V: TRBV28; D: -; size: -; J: TRBJ1-4; CDR3: CASSRTGGGEKLFF; DNA: TGTGCCAGCAGTCGGACGGGAGGTGGTGAAAAACTGTTTTTT
V: TRBV7-9; D: TRBD1; size: -; J: TRBJ1-2; CDR3: CASSVQGAVGYTF; DNA: TGTGCCAGCAGCGTACAGGGGGCGGTTGGCTACACCTTC
V: TRBV2; D: -; size: -; J: TRBJ1-2; CDR3: CASTQGWGYTF; DNA: TGTGCCAGTACTCAGGGCTGGGGCTACACCTTC
V: TRBV6-5; D: -; size: -; J: TRBJ1-4; CDR3: CASSYSHPTNEKLFF; DNA: TGTGCCAGCAGTTACTCACATCCAACTAATGAAAAACTGTTTTTT
V: TRBV2; D: -; size: once; J: TRBJ2-3; CDR3: CASNRGGENTQYF; DNA: TGTGCCAGCAATAGGGGCGGTGAAAATACGCAGTATTTT
V: TRBV6-1; D: TRBD2; size: -; J: TRBJ2-3; CDR3: CASSEGLAGRTDTQYF; DNA: TGTGCCAGCAGTGAGGGACTAGCGGGACGCACAGATACGCAGTATTTT
V: TRBV5-6; D: TRBD1; size: -; J: TRBJ1-2; CDR3: CASSPTGTGGIYGYTF; DNA: TGTGCCAGCAGCCCGACCGGGACAGGGGGGATCTATGGCTACACCTTC
V: TRBV28; D: TRBD1; size: -; J: TRBJ1-2; CDR3: CASRPPGQGAKGYTF; DNA: TGTGCCAGCAGGCCTCCGGGACAGGGGGCAAAAGGCTACACCTTC
V: TRBV28; D: TRBD1; size: -; J: TRBJ2-3; CDR3: CASSLQGASTDTQYF; DNA: TGTGCCAGCAGTTTGCAGGGGGCTAGCACAGATACGCAGTATTTT
V: TRBV5-4; D: TRBD1; size: -; J: TRBJ2-5; CDR3: CASSPRQGARQETQYF; DNA: TGTGCCAGCAGCCCCAGACAGGGCGCACGTCAAGAGACCCAGTACTTC
V: TRBV3-1/TRBV3-2; D: -; size: -; J: TRBJ1-3; CDR3: CASSQGFGRLFGNTIYF; DNA: TGTGCCAGCAGCCAAGGTTTCGGCAGACTCTTTGGAAACACCATATATTTT
V: TRBV4-2; D: -; size: -; J: TRBJ1-2; CDR3: CASSQESSRSYGYTF; DNA: TGTGCCAGCAGCCAAGAATCTTCTAGGTCCTATGGCTACACCTTC
V: TRBV3-1/TRBV3-2; D: TRBD1; size: -; J: TRBJ1-5; CDR3: CASSQGNFGTGSQPQHF; DNA: TGTGCCAGCAGCCAAGGAAACTTCGGGACAGGGTCTCAGCCCCAGCATTTT
V: TRBV4-1; D: TRBD1; size: -; J: TRBJ1-2; CDR3: CASSLDREVGGYTF; DNA: TGCGCCAGCAGCCTTGACAGGGAAGTAGGGGGCTACACCTTC
V: TRBV19; D: -; size: -; J: TRBJ1-4; CDR3: CASISREKLFF; DNA: TGTGCCAGTATCTCGAGGGAAAAACTGTTTTTT
V: TRBV5-4; D: -; size: -; J: TRBJ1-1; CDR3: CASSLWQNTEAFF; DNA: TGTGCCAGCAGCTTGTGGCAGAACACTGAAGCTTTCTTT
V: TRBV30; D: TRBD2; size: -; J: TRBJ2-6; CDR3: CALRRGGSGANVLTF; DNA: TGTGCCCTCCGCCGGGGGGGCTCTGGGGCCAACGTCCTGACTTTC
V: TRBV6-5; D: -; size: once; J: TRBJ1-1; CDR3: CASSYERGTEAFF; DNA: TGTGCCAGCAGTTATGAACGGGGCACTGAAGCTTTCTTT
V: TRBV18; D: -; size: -; J: TRBJ1-4; CDR3: CASSPQKSPNEKLFF; DNA: TGTGCCAGCTCTCCTCAGAAATCCCCTAATGAAAAACTGTTTTTT
V: TRBV5-4; D: TRBD1; size: -; J: TRBJ1-3; CDR3: CASSGGTASSGNTIYF; DNA: TGTGCCAGCAGCGGGGGGACAGCGTCCAGTGGAAACACCATATATTTT